The present TCR beta chain was sequenced within a study of T cells in Graves' hyperthyroidism and ophthalmopathy. The CDR3 has 12 residues. Germline assignment: CDR1 MDHEN and CDR2 SYDVKM. V lost 7 bases, J lost 14 bases, and 15 bases lay in between. Researchers took RNA transcripts and amplified the TCR beta CDR3 regions from them. First-round RT-PCR of the TCR CDR3 relied on the HTBI primer set. TCRdb reprocessed the multiplex PCR reads with MiXCR, giving one entry per CDR3 protein. Of some 760,000 distinct CDR3 sequences listed, around 13% were seen once; the top ten hold approximately 10%. The sample holds many counts of this clonotype.

The genes are TRBV28 and TRBJ1-6, with D unresolved. This TCR was sampled from a woman between 18 and 29 years old with Graves' hyperthyroidism. The sample consisted of blood. CDR3 in amino acids: CASTTVYSALHF. In nucleotides, the CDR3 is TGTGCCAGCACAACCGTTTATTCGGCCCTCCACTTT. The variable domain in full, with the rest retrieved from reference TRBV28 and TRBJ1-6, is DVKVTQSSRYLVKRTGEKVFLECVQDMDHENMFWYRQDPGLGLRLIYFSYDVKMKEKGDIPEGYSVSREKKERFSLILESASTNQTSMYLCASTTVYSALHFGNGTRLTVT.